Presented here are 5 T cell receptor beta chains from one specimen sequenced in a study of response to subunit inactivated influenza vaccine. TCRdb ran MiXCR on the RT-PCR reads and lists one entry per CDR3 protein. The sample includes about 780,000 distinct CDR3 sequences, 18% seen only once; the top ten take approximately 10%. The specimen was PBMCs from blood, collected roughly 5 days after vaccination. These receptors were taken from a man aged 50-59 years who received an inactivated influenza vaccine.

The V and J genes are TRBV23-1 and TRBJ1-1; D perhaps matches TRBD1 (5 bases). TRBV23-1 is reported as an ORF; its role is uncertain. Deletions cut 6 bases from V and 5 bases from J, with 13 bases between. This CDR3 is 13 amino acids long. The chain's CDR3 is CASRKGPETEAFF. In DNA, the CDR3 is TGCGCCAGCAGGAAGGGACCCGAGACTGAAGCTTTCTTT.

The sample holds many counts of this clonotype. The rearrangement links TRBV7-2 to TRBJ2-5; D is perhaps TRBD2 (6 bases). Germline V gene lookup returns CDR1 SGHTA and CDR2 FQGNSA. The CDR3 extends over 14 amino acids. Trimming shortened V by 1 base and J by 5 bases, and 11 bases separated the two germline ends. CDR3 residues: CASSLGRAGETQYF. CDR3 bases: TGTGCCAGCAGCTTAGGGAGGGCCGGTGAGACCCAGTACTTC.

The chain joins TRBV5-1 to TRBJ2-2; 8 bases are a match to TRBD1. CDR1 SGHRS and CDR2 YFSETQ come from the germline V gene. The J segment lost 6 bases and the V segment lost 4 bases, leaving 11 bases of the junction unmatched. The CDR3 contains 16 residues. The CDR3 DNA reads as TGCGCCAGCAGCCATTCGACAGGGGAGGCTGCCGGGGAGCTGTTTTTT. It encodes CASSHSTGEAAGELFF.

This clonotype was detected a few times. The chain recombines TRBV7-2 with TRBJ2-7, with D possibly matching TRBD1 (5 bases). Germline V lookup: CDR1 SGHTA, CDR2 FQGNSA. Trimming removed 1 base from V and 2 bases from J, with 15 bases in between. CDR3 size: 16 residues. CDR3 bases: TGTGCCAGCAGCTTAGTAGGTCAGGGTTTTGCCTACGAGCAGTACTTC. Translation: CASSLVGQGFAYEQYF.

This clonotype was seen a single time. The chain recombines TRBV7-6 with TRBJ2-1; TRBD2 might be the D (6 bases). Per germline, CDR1 SGHVS and CDR2 FNYEAQ. Trimming took 1 base from V and 9 from J, leaving 22 bases between them. The CDR3 has 17 residues. CDR3 in DNA: TGTGCCAGCAGCTTAGGGAGTCCCGGGACTCTGATAGGTGAGCAGTTCTTC. This translates into CASSLGSPGTLIGEQFF. Filled out from reference TRBV7-6 and TRBJ2-1, the complete variable domain reads GAGVSQSPRYKVTKRGQDVALRCDPISGHVSLYWYRQALGQGPEFLTYFNYEAQQDKSGLPNDRFSAERPEGSISTLTIQRTEQRDSAMYRCASSLGSPGTLIGEQFFGPGTRLTVL.